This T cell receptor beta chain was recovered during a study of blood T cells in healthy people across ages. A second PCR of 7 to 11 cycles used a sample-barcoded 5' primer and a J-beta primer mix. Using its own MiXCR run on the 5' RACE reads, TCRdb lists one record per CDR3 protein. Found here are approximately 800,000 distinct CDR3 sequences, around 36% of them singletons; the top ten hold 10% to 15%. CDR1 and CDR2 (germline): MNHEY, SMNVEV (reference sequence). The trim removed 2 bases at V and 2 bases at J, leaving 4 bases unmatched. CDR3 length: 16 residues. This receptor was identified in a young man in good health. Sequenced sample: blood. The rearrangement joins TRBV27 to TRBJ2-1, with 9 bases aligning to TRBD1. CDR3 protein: CASSLGTGSPYNEQFF. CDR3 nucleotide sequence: TGTGCCAGCAGTTTAGGGACAGGGTCCCCCTACAATGAGCAGTTCTTC.